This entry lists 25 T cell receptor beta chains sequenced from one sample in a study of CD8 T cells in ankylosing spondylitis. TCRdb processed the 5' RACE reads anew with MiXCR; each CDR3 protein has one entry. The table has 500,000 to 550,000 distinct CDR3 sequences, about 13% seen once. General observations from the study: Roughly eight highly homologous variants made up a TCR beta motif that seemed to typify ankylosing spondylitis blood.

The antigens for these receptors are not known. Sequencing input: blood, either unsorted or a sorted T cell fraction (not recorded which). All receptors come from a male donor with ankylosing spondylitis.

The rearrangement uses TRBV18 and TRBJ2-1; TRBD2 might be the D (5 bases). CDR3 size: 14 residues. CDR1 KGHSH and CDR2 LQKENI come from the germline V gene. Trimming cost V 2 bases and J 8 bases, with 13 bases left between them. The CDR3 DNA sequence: TGTGCCAGCTCACCATACGCGGGTGGAGATGAGCAGTTCTTC. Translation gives CASSPYAGGDEQFF.

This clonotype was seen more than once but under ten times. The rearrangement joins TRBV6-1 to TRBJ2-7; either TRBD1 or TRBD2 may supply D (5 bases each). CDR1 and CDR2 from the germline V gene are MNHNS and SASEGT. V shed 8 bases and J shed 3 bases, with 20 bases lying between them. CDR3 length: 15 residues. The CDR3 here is CASGNGAKGRYEQYF. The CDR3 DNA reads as TGTGCCAGCGGGAACGGGGCAAAGGGGCGCTACGAGCAGTACTTC.

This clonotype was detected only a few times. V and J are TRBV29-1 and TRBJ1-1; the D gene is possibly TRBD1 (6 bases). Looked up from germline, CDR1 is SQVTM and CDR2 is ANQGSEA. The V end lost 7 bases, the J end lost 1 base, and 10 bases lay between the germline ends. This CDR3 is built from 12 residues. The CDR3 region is CSALTGNTEAFF. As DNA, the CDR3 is TGCAGCGCCCTGACAGGGAACACTGAAGCTTTCTTT.

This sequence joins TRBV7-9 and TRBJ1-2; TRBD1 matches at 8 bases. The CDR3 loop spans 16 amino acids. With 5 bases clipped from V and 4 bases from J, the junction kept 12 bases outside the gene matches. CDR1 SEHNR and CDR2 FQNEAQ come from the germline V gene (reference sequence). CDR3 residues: CASSDRPGTGRYGYTF. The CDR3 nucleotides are TGTGCCAGCAGCGACCGCCCCGGGACAGGTCGCTATGGCTACACCTTC.

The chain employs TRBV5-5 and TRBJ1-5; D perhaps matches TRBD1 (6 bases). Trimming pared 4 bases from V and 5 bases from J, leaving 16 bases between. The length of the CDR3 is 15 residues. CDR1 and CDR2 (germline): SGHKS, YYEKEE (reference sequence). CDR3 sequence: CASSPRRTDYQPQHF. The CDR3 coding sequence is TGTGCCAGCAGCCCCCGTCGGACAGATTATCAGCCCCAGCATTTT.

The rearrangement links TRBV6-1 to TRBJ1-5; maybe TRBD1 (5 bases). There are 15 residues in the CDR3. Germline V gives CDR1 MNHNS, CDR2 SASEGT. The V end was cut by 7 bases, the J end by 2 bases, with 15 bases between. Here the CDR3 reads CASTREPMGNQPQHF. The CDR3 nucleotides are TGTGCCAGCACCAGGGAACCTATGGGCAATCAGCCCCAGCATTTT.

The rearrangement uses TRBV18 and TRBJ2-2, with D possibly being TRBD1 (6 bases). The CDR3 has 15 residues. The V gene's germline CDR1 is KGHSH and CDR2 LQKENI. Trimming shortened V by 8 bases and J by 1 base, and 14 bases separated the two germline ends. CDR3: CASTPGQENTGELFF. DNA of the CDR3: TGTGCCAGCACTCCGGGACAAGAGAACACCGGGGAGCTGTTTTTT.

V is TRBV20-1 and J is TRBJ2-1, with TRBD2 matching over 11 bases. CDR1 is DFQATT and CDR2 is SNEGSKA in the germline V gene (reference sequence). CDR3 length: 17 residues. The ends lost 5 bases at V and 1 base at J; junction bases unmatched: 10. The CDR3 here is CSALRIGTSGSYNEQFF. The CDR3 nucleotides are TGCAGTGCTCTAAGAATTGGGACTAGCGGATCCTACAATGAGCAGTTCTTC.

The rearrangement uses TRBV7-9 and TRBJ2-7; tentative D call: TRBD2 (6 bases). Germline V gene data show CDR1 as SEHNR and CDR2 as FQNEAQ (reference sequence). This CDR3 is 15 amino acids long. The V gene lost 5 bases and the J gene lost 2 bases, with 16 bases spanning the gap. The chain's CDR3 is CASSPPGVSTYEQYF. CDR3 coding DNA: TGTGCCAGCAGCCCCCCGGGGGTTAGCACCTACGAGCAGTACTTC.

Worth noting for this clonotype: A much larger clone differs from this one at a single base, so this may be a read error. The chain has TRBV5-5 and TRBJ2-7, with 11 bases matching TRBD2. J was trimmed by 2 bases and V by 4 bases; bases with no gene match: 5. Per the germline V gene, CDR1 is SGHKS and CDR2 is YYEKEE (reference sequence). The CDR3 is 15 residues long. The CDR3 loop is CASSLTSGSAYEQYF. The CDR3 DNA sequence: TGTGCCAGCAGCCTTACTAGCGGGAGCGCCTACGAGCAGTACTTC.

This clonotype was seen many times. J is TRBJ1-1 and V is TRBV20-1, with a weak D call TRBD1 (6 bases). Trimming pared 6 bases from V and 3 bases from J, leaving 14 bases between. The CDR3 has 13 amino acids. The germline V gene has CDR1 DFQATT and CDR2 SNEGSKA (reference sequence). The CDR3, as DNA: TGCAGTGCAACCCCGGACAGATACACTGAAGCTTTCTTT. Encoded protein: CSATPDRYTEAFF.

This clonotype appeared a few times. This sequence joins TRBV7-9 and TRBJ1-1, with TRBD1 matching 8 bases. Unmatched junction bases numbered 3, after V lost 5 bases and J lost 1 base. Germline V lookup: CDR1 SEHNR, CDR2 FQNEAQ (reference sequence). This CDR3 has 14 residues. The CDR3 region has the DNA TGTGCCAGCAGCCAGGGACAGGAGAACACTGAAGCTTTCTTT. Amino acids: CASSQGQENTEAFF. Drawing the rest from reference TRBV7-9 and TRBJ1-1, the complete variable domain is DTGVSQNPRHKITKRGQNVTFRCDPISEHNRLYWYRQTLGQGPEFLTYFQNEAQLEKSRLLSDRFSAERPKGSFSTLEIQRTEQGDSAMYLCASSQGQENTEAFFGQGTRLTVV.

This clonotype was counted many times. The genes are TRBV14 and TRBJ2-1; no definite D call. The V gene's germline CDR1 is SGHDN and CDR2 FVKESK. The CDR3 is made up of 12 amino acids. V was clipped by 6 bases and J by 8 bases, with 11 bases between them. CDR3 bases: TGTGCCAGCAGTACTTATACGGATGAGCAGTTCTTC. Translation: CASSTYTDEQFF.

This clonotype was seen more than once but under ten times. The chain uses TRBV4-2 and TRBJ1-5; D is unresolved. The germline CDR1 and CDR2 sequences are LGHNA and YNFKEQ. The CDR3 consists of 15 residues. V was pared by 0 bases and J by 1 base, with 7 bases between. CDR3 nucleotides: TGTGCCAGCAGCCAAGACATTCCAAGCAATCAGCCCCAGCATTTT. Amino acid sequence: CASSQDIPSNQPQHF.

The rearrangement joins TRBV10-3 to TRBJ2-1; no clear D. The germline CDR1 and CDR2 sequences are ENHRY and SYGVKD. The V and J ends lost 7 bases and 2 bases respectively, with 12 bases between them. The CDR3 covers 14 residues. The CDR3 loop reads CAIKASTAYNEQFF. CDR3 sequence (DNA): TGTGCCATCAAGGCCAGTACAGCCTACAATGAGCAGTTCTTC.

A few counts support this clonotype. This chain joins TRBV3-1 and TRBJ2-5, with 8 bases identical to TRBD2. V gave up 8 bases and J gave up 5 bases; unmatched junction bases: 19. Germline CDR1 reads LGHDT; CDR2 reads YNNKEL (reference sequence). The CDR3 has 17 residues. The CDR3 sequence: CASAFLQSGSGYETQYF. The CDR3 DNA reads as TGTGCCAGCGCTTTCCTTCAGAGCGGGAGTGGTTATGAGACCCAGTACTTC.

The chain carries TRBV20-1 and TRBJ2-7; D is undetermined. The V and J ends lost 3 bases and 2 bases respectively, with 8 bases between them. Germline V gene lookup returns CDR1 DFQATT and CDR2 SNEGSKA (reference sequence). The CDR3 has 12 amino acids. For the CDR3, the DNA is TGCAGTGCTAGTGGTGTGACCTACGAGCAGTACGTC. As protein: CSASGVTYEQYV.

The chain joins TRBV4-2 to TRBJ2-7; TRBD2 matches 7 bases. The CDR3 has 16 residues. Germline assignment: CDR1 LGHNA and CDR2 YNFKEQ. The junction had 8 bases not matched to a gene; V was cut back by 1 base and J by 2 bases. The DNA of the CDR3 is TGTGCCAGCAGCCAAGTCCTGGCGAGCGGGGCCTACGAGCAGTACTTC. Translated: CASSQVLASGAYEQYF.

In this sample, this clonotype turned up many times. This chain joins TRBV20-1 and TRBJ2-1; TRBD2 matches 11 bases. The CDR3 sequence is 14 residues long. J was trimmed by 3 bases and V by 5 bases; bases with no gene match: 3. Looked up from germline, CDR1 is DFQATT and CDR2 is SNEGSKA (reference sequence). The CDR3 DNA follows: TGCAGTGCTCGGGGACTAGCGGTCTACAATGAGCAGTTCTTC. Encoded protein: CSARGLAVYNEQFF.

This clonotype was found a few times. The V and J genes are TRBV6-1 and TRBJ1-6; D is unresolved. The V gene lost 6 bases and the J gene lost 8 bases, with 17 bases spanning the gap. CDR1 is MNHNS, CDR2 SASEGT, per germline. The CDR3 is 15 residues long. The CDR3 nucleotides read TGTGCCAGCAGCCTTCGGCGGGCTGGTGATTCACCCCTCCACTTT. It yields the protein CASSLRRAGDSPLHF.

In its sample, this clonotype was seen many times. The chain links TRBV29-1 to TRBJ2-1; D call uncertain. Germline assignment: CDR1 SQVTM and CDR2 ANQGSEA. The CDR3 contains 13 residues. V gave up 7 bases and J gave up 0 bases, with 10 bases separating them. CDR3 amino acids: CSGAPGSYNEQFF. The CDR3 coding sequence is TGCAGCGGGGCGCCGGGCTCCTACAATGAGCAGTTCTTC.

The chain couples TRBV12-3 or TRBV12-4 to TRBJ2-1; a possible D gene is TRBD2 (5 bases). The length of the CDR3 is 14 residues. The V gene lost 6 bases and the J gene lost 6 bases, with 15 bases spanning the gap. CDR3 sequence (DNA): TGTGCCAGCAGCCTATTCGCTAGCAGCAATGAGCAGTTCTTC. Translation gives CASSLFASSNEQFF.

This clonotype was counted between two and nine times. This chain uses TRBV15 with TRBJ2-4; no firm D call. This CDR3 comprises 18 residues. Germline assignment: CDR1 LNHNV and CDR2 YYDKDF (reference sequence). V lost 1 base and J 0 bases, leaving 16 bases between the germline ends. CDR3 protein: CATSRVQVESLAKNIQYF. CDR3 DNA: TGTGCCACCAGCAGAGTGCAGGTTGAGTCCTTAGCCAAAAACATTCAGTACTTC.

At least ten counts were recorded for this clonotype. The DNA of the CDR3 is TGTGCCAGCAGTGGGGGAGTCTACGAGCAGTACGTC. Its protein product is CASSGGVYEQYV. The chain recombines TRBV2 with TRBJ2-7; D is perhaps TRBD2 (5 bases). CDR3 size: 12 residues. Germline loops: CDR1 SNHLY, CDR2 FYNNEI. V was shortened by 4 bases and J by 3 bases, with 7 bases between the two germline ends.

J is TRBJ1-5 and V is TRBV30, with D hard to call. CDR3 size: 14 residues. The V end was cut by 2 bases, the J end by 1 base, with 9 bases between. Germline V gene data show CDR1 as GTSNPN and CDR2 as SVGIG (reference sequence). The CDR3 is CAWSSLGSNQPQHF. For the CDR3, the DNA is TGTGCCTGGAGTTCTTTGGGGAGCAATCAGCCCCAGCATTTT.